This T cell receptor beta chain stems from a study of CD8+ T cells in alopecia areata. cDNA prepared by RNA extraction and subsequent reverse transcription served as the template for sequencing. Only in-frame clones appear in the TCRdb table, and some are missing; sequencing was by immunoSEQ multiplex PCR. The sample records fewer than 100,000 clones, just over 70% being singletons. CDR1 is SQVTM and CDR2 is ANQGSEA in the germline V gene. The CDR3 length is 14 residues. Trimming removed 5 bases at V and 4 bases at J, with 18 bases between. The treatment is: oral pan-JAK inhibitor, 5-10 mg twice daily.

This specimen consisted of CD8+ T cells sorted from blood, obtained between weeks 43 and 45, from a patient treated with tofacitinib. This clonotype originated in a human donor with alopecia areata. This chain connects TRBV29-1 to TRBJ2-7; TRBD2 might be the D (6 bases). CDR3 nucleotide sequence: TGCAGCGTTCAGAACAGAGGCCGGGAGTACGAGCAGTACTTC. It specifies CSVQNRGREYEQYF.